A single sample is the source of the 29 T cell receptor beta chains below, sequenced in a study of blood T cell repertoires in COVID-19. Generated by immunoSEQ multiplex PCR, the TCRdb table keeps only in-frame clones and is missing some. The sample consists of roughly 250,000 clones, around nine tenths of them appearing once. Sequencing was carried out using peripheral blood. These receptor sequences come from a man aged 40-50 years who had recovered from COVID-19.

CDR3 bases: TGTGCCAGCAGCGTAGCCGGGACAGGGCACGAAAAACTGTTTTTT. Translated: CASSVAGTGHEKLFF. The chain combines TRBV9 with TRBJ1-4, with TRBD1 matching over 9 bases. Germline CDR1 and CDR2: SGDLS and YYNGEE. J was trimmed by 8 bases and V by 0 bases; bases with no gene match: 5. The CDR3 is 15 residues long.

This clone was seen a single time. The chain has TRBV5-4 and TRBJ1-3, with a tentative D call TRBD1 (6 bases). CDR3 size: 17 residues. V lost 1 base and J 0 bases, leaving 14 bases between the germline ends. Germline CDR1 reads SGHNT; CDR2 reads YYREEE (reference sequence). The CDR3 here is CASSLRFRQDSGNTIYF. CDR3 coding DNA: TGTGCCAGCAGCTTGAGATTCAGACAGGACTCTGGAAACACCATATATTTT.

The chain has TRBV7-7 and TRBJ1-4; the D gene is possibly TRBD1 (6 bases). CDR1 is SSHAT, CDR2 FNYEAQ, per germline (reference sequence). The CDR3 spans 18 residues. Deletions cut 5 bases from V and 11 bases from J, with 30 bases between. Here the CDR3 DNA reads TGTGCCAGCAGCCCAGTCTCCAGGGGACTAGGGGAAGTCCCCAAACTGTTTTTT. Encoded protein: CASSPVSRGLGEVPKLFF.

The chain employs TRBV9 and TRBJ1-1; 10 nucleotides match TRBD1. Germline V CDR1 and CDR2: SGDLS, YYNGEE. The CDR3 covers 14 residues. With 4 bases clipped from V and 6 bases from J, the junction kept 6 bases outside the gene matches. The CDR3: CASSTGTGVAEAFF. DNA for the CDR3: TGTGCCAGCAGCACTGGGACAGGGGTTGCTGAAGCTTTCTTT. The full variable domain, with the rest looked up from reference TRBV9 and TRBJ1-1, is DSGVTQTPKHLITATGQRVTLRCSPRSGDLSVYWYQQSLDQGLQFLIQYYNGEERAKGNILERFSAQQFPDLHSELNLSSLELGDSALYFCASSTGTGVAEAFFGQGTRLTVV.

The table lists this clone with a count of one. The chain carries TRBV9 and TRBJ2-5, with D perhaps TRBD2 (5 bases). Trimming left V 1 base short and J 4 bases short, with 14 bases between. CDR1 SGDLS and CDR2 YYNGEE come from the germline V gene. The CDR3 runs 15 residues. This chain's CDR3 is CASSVRHPGLETQYF. The CDR3 nucleotides are TGTGCCAGCAGCGTAAGGCACCCGGGGTTAGAGACCCAGTACTTC.

This clone was found a few times. The rearrangement links TRBV5-4 to TRBJ2-2; D gene unclear. Germline V gene sequence: CDR1 SGHNT, CDR2 YYREEE (reference sequence). This CDR3 region has 14 residues. Trimming removed 4 bases from V and 7 bases from J, with 14 bases in between. For the CDR3, the DNA is TGTGCCAGCAGCACCGGGTCAAGAGTCGGGGAGCTGTTTTTT. It translates to CASSTGSRVGELFF.

The J gene is TRBJ1-4, the V gene TRBV19, with D tentatively TRBD1 (6 bases). Germline assignment: CDR1 LNHDA and CDR2 SQIVND (reference sequence). The CDR3 length is 16 residues. Trimming removed 6 bases from V and 4 bases from J, with 18 bases in between. Here the CDR3 DNA reads TGTGCCAGTAGCACCTCCTCCGGACAGTTTAATGAAAAACTGTTTTTT. Its protein is CASSTSSGQFNEKLFF. The variable domain in full, completed from reference TRBV19 and TRBJ1-4, reads DGGITQSPKYLFRKEGQNVTLSCEQNLNHDAMYWYRQDPGQGLRLIYYSQIVNDFQKGDIAEGYSVSREKKESFPLTVTSAQKNPTAFYLCASSTSSGQFNEKLFFGSGTQLSVL.

This clone occurred a few times. V and J are TRBV10-3 and TRBJ1-5; 10 nucleotides match TRBD1. Germline V lookup: CDR1 ENHRY, CDR2 SYGVKD. V lost 4 bases to trimming and J lost 5 bases; unmatched junction nucleotides: 2. The CDR3 is made up of 14 amino acids. CDR3 coding DNA: TGTGCCATCAGTGGAGGACAGGGGGATCAGCCCCAGCATTTT. This encodes CAISGGQGDQPQHF.

This chain connects TRBV10-3 to TRBJ1-3, with 8 bases fitting TRBD1. CDR1 ENHRY and CDR2 SYGVKD come from the germline V gene. CDR3 length: 19 residues. V was clipped by 6 bases and J by 2 bases; unmatched bases: 18. CDR3 residues: CAIRTSRDRGKSTGNTIYF. For the CDR3, the DNA is TGTGCCATCAGGACATCCCGAGACAGGGGAAAATCTACTGGAAACACCATATATTTT.

In DNA form, the CDR3 reads TGTGCCAGCAGTTTCCTCCGAGGAGAGACCCAGTACTTC. It is translated as CASSFLRGETQYF. J is TRBJ2-5 and V is TRBV27; no definite D call. The CDR3 covers 13 residues. Germline V gene data show CDR1 as MNHEY and CDR2 as SMNVEV (reference sequence). Trimming removed 3 bases from V and 4 bases from J, with 9 bases in between.

This clone came up once. V gene TRBV6-5 combines with J gene TRBJ1-4, with 7 bases aligning to TRBD1. Germline V CDR1 and CDR2: MNHEY, SVGAGI. CDR3 size: 13 residues. V lost 6 bases to trimming and J lost 7 bases; unmatched junction nucleotides: 5. The CDR3 nucleotides are TGTGCCAGCAGCCAGGGGGACAGTGAAAAACTGTTTTTT. Its protein is CASSQGDSEKLFF.

This chain links TRBV6-2 or TRBV6-3 with TRBJ1-2, with 8 bases lining up with TRBD1. CDR1 is MNHEY and CDR2 is SVGEGT in the germline V gene. The junction had 7 bases not matched to a gene; V was cut back by 5 bases and J by 2 bases. The CDR3 extends over 15 amino acids. The CDR3 spells CASSLNRGLNYGYTF. DNA for the CDR3: TGTGCCAGCAGTCTCAACAGGGGGTTGAACTATGGCTACACCTTC.

The V gene is TRBV7-3, the J gene TRBJ2-1, with D perhaps matching TRBD2 (5 bases). CDR3 size: 15 residues. Germline V lookup: CDR1 SGHTA, CDR2 FQGTGA. With 2 bases removed from V and 8 bases from J, the gap between germline ends came to 16 bases. The CDR3 DNA follows: TGTGCCAGCAGCTTAGCGGGCGGAAGTGTGGATGAGCAGTTCTTC. Translating gives CASSLAGGSVDEQFF.

The J gene is TRBJ2-7, the V gene TRBV29-1, with D perhaps matching TRBD1 (6 bases). Germline V gene data show CDR1 as SQVTM and CDR2 as ANQGSEA. This CDR3 comprises 13 residues. V was clipped by 7 bases and J by 3 bases, with 16 bases between them. The CDR3 protein is CSAVAGVLYEQYF. CDR3 coding DNA: TGCAGCGCCGTGGCAGGGGTCCTCTACGAGCAGTACTTC.

The gene calls are TRBV3-1 (or the pseudogene TRBV3-2) and TRBJ2-1; 10 nucleotides agree with TRBD2. Germline lookup yields CDR1 LGHDT and CDR2 YNNKEL (reference sequence). This CDR3 spans 15 amino acids. Unmatched junction bases numbered 6, after V lost 3 bases and J lost 7 bases. Written as DNA, the CDR3 is TGTGCCAGCAGCCACGGAGGTAGCGGGGGGAATGAGCAGTTCTTC. This gives the protein CASSHGGSGGNEQFF.

The CDR3 DNA follows: TGTGCCAGCAGGACAGGCTCTAACTATGGCTACACCTTC. It yields the protein CASRTGSNYGYTF. The chain has TRBV6-5 and TRBJ1-2, with D perhaps matching TRBD1 (6 bases). The V and J ends lost 6 bases and 0 bases respectively, with 8 bases between them. This CDR3 region has 13 residues. The germline V gene has CDR1 MNHEY and CDR2 SVGAGI.

The V gene is TRBV29-1, the J gene TRBJ2-2; D perhaps matches TRBD2 (5 bases). V lost 4 bases, J lost 6 bases, and 9 bases lay in between. The CDR3 is made up of 12 amino acids. In germline, CDR1 is SQVTM, CDR2 ANQGSEA. This CDR3 is CSVVEGPGELFF. CDR3 DNA: TGCAGCGTTGTTGAGGGCCCCGGGGAGCTGTTTTTT.

The chain links TRBV10-2 to TRBJ2-1; TRBD2 aligns across 7 bases. The trim removed 6 bases at V and 7 bases at J, leaving 3 bases unmatched. This CDR3 comprises 12 residues. Germline CDR1 WSHSY, CDR2 SAAADI. The DNA of the CDR3 is TGCGCCAGCAGGCATAGCGGGAATGAGCAGTTCTTC. It specifies CASRHSGNEQFF.

The chain carries TRBV6-5 and TRBJ2-7; a weak D match, TRBD1 (5 bases). Germline V gives CDR1 MNHEY, CDR2 SVGAGI. There are 14 residues in the CDR3. V was cut by 5 bases and J by 0 bases, with 11 bases left in between. Here the CDR3 DNA reads TGTGCCAGCAGTATCGACAGCCTCTCCTACGAGCAGTACTTC. As protein: CASSIDSLSYEQYF.

The V call is TRBV12-5, the J call TRBJ1-5; maybe TRBD1 (6 bases). CDR3 size: 19 residues. Trimming took 0 bases from V and 0 from J, leaving 18 bases between them. The germline gives CDR1 LGHNT, CDR2 FRNRAP. The CDR3 DNA reads TGTGCTAGTGGTTTGGTAGGGGGATTTGTTGGGCATAGCAATCAGCCCCAGCATTTT. Translating gives CASGLVGGFVGHSNQPQHF.

The J gene is TRBJ1-2, the V gene TRBV19; 9 bases line up with TRBD1. Trimming at V came to 5 bases and at J to 8 bases, leaving 9 bases not matched to a gene. The germline V gene has CDR1 LNHDA and CDR2 SQIVND (reference sequence). The CDR3 consists of 14 residues. CDR3 sequence (DNA): TGTGCCAGTAGTCCCGGGACAGGGATAGGGGGCTACACCTTC. Translation: CASSPGTGIGGYTF.

V and J are TRBV14 and TRBJ2-6, with D uncertain. V was pared by 4 bases and J by 1 base, with 8 bases between. The length of the CDR3 is 15 residues. Germline V gene lookup returns CDR1 SGHDN and CDR2 FVKESK. CDR3 nucleotide sequence: TGTGCCAGCAGCCCGCACACATCTGGGGCCAACGTCCTGACTTTC. It translates to CASSPHTSGANVLTF.

The V call is TRBV7-8, the J call TRBJ1-1; no firm D call. V was clipped by 2 bases and J by 0 bases, with 7 bases between them. Germline assignment: CDR1 SGHVS and CDR2 FQNEAQ. The CDR3 has 14 amino acids. The CDR3: CASSLLDLNTEAFF. Here the CDR3 DNA reads TGTGCCAGCAGCTTACTTGACTTGAACACTGAAGCTTTCTTT.

The gene calls are TRBV29-1 and TRBJ2-7, with unresolved D. The CDR3 is 11 amino acids. V was pared by 4 bases and J by 3 bases, with 7 bases between. Germline V CDR1 and CDR2: SQVTM, ANQGSEA. The CDR3: CSVARSYEQYF. The CDR3 nucleotides are TGCAGCGTTGCCAGAAGCTACGAGCAGTACTTC.

This clone was counted many times. The V and J genes are TRBV6-2 or TRBV6-3 and TRBJ1-2; TRBD1 matches at 11 bases. V shed 7 bases and J 4 bases; nucleotides not matched to a gene: 11. The CDR3 totals 16 residues. Germline V gene lookup returns CDR1 MNHEY and CDR2 SVGEGT. CDR3 in amino acids: CASTPIRTGGGYGYTF. CDR3 DNA sequence: TGTGCCAGCACCCCGATACGGACAGGGGGCGGCTATGGCTACACCTTC.

The V and J genes are TRBV14 and TRBJ2-3; D not certain. Germline V gives CDR1 SGHDN, CDR2 FVKESK. V dropped 1 base and J dropped 3 bases, with 5 bases sitting between them. CDR3 length: 13 amino acids. CDR3: CASSQGLTDTQYF. CDR3 bases: TGTGCCAGCAGCCAAGGCCTAACAGATACGCAGTATTTT.

This rearrangement joins TRBV3-1 (or the pseudogene TRBV3-2) to TRBJ2-1; perhaps TRBD2 as D (5 bases). The ends were cut back, 4 bases at V and 5 bases at J, with 18 bases in the middle. Germline V CDR1 and CDR2: LGHDT, YNNKEL (reference sequence). The CDR3 runs 16 residues. The DNA of the CDR3 is TGTGCCAGCAGCCCCCCCCGGCTAGCTTATCACAATGAGCAGTTCTTC. Its translation is CASSPPRLAYHNEQFF.

The gene calls are TRBV9 and TRBJ1-1; TRBD1 agrees at 8 bases. This CDR3 contains 19 residues. Trimming cost V 1 base and J 6 bases; bases outside gene matches: 20. CDR1 and CDR2 from the germline V gene are SGDLS and YYNGEE. DNA for the CDR3: TGTGCCAGCAGCGTAAGTCCCGGGACAGGTTTAACTGGTAAGTCTGAAGCTTTCTTT. It translates to CASSVSPGTGLTGKSEAFF.

This clone was found once. This sequence joins TRBV7-6 and TRBJ1-4; D not resolved. Germline V gene sequence: CDR1 SGHVS, CDR2 FNYEAQ. The CDR3 length is 13 residues. The V end was cut by 8 bases, the J end by 7 bases, with 14 bases between. CDR3 protein: CASSQRGSEKLFF. The CDR3 region has the DNA TGTGCCAGCTCCCAAAGAGGTAGTGAAAAACTGTTTTTT.